This T cell receptor beta chain derives from a study of a mutant IDH1 vaccine in newly diagnosed glioma. Study in general: Patients had received radiotherapy, temozolomide, or both previously, most receiving both.

Data came from immunoSEQ multiplex PCR; TCRdb stores just in-frame clones and leaves some out. The data show about 92,000 clones, 83% seen once. V was pared by 0 bases and J by 0 bases, with 12 bases between. The length of the CDR3 is 16 residues. Germline lookup yields CDR1 SGHDT and CDR2 YYEEEE. Time point given: baseline, week 1 (first vaccination visit). The treatment here: pre-vaccination baseline after standard-of-care therapy. Patients carried new grade 3 or 4 IDH1-mutant astrocytomas lacking nuclear ATRX. Findings and caveats of the study: Across multiple MHC alleles, 93.3% of patients had vaccine-induced responses. Top peripheral T cell clonotype shifts appeared unrelated to pseudoprogression.

Of note for this clone: Its antigen is still unknown.

This receptor was obtained from a woman aged 45-65 years with glioma. This chain links TRBV5-6 with TRBJ1-1; D uncertain. The sequences come from PBMCs, collected from a glioma patient treated with radiotherapy, temozolomide or both. CDR3 bases: TGTGCCAGCAGCTTGGGGACGGGGTCCATGAACACTGAAGCTTTCTTT. Residues: CASSLGTGSMNTEAFF.